Included here is one T cell receptor beta chain sequence, with context. The sample originates from a study of control samples from healthy donors and cancer patients. Sequenced by immunoSEQ multiplex PCR; TCRdb stores in-frame clones only, minus some. The top ten hold 2.4% of the sample, which has roughly 150,000 clones, roughly 93% seen once. The receptor was isolated from a man in his fifties or sixties in good health. Sequencing input: blood.

The CDR3 bases are TGTGCCAGCAGCAATACCGACAGTCAAAGAAACACCATATATTTT. This translates into CASSNTDSQRNTIYF. V gene TRBV5-4 combines with J gene TRBJ1-3; a weak D match, TRBD1 (5 bases). This CDR3 comprises 15 residues. The V gene lost 4 bases and the J gene lost 5 bases, with 16 bases spanning the gap. Germline values: CDR1 SGHNT, CDR2 YYREEE (reference sequence).